A single TCR beta chain is shown here with its context. This clone has a handful of counts. Its cognate antigen has yet to be identified. No clone much larger than this one lies a single base away; base qualities are absent. This sample was included in a study of cytomegalovirus exposure and HLA in healthy donors (TCRdb year 2017). For the wider study: According to a later analysis, the 120 validation repertoires were produced on the same platform as the 700 or so repertoires of the first cohort. The study aimed to test whether cataloging public T cell receptors could reveal signatures of past pathogen exposure. Along with the approximately 650-subject first cohort, a separate validation cohort of over a hundred different subjects was used. High-throughput TCR immunosequencing, statistical association of individual TCRs with disease status, and machine learning were combined to predict cytomegalovirus infection status.

The donors were included in the validation cohort of around 120 subjects, a group kept apart from the roughly 670-subject first cohort. For CDR1 and CDR2, the germline V gene lists MNHNS and SASEGT. The CDR3 measures 14 amino acids from cysteine to phenylalanine. Of the read, only the CDR3 DNA is kept; its 42 bases are in frame from base 1. V loses 6 bases at its end and J loses 4 bases; junction bases beyond the gene matches: 4. Libraries were constructed by the immunoSEQ multiplex PCR assay. Per the original workflow: A statistical classification framework was developed to diagnose cytomegalovirus status using the catalog of TCR beta chain sequences. In its TCRdb copy, this immuneACCESS table keeps in-frame sequences only and misses some clones. Where compared with another copy, unresolved V genes explain less than half of these, and the others have no known cause. That table furnishes V, J and clone size, whereas the DNA furnished D and trimming. Counted in this sample were approximately 200,000 clones; about nine tenths of them appeared once. The leading ten clones occupy 1.1% of the sample.

Overall study outcomes, separate from this receptor: A later analysis lacked HLA typing for the validation cohort, so it scored co-occurrence in that cohort across all 110 or so repertoires. A total of about 180 TCR beta chains were listed by the study as associated with cytomegalovirus. While some public TCRs were present in many individuals, most TCR sequences turned up only very rarely across donors. According to the authors, the approach could potentially be generalized to other disease states and immunological phenotypes. Of the cluster scores, approximately 95% were above 0 in a later analysis, which found that TCRs clustered in the first cohort also tended to co-occur in the 120 validation repertoires. The classifier was reported to diagnose cytomegalovirus status with high specificity and sensitivity in both the original and validation cohorts. Three of the identified cytomegalovirus-associated TCR beta chains were confirmed in vitro to be specific for cytomegalovirus antigens.

This TCR came from a young woman in good health and CMV-seronegative. The sequence links TRBV6-1 to TRBJ2-7; the central 12 bases match TRBD1. The sequenced sample was PBMCs. The bases are TGTGCCAGCAGGGCGGGACAGGGGGCATACGAGCAGTACTTC. Translated, this is CASRAGQGAYEQYF.